This entry features one T cell receptor (beta chain) sequence. Its antigen is as yet unknown. Clones were read by immunoSEQ multiplex PCR, and TCRdb kept only the in-frame ones, dropping some. The sample consists of under 1,500 clones, about 79% of them appearing once. Cyclophosphamide on days +3 and +4 followed busulfan-fludarabine conditioning and a marrow graft. The data belong to a study of T cells after posttransplantation cyclophosphamide. Findings of the study overall: Recipient CMV seropositivity and CMV reactivation strongly tracked TRB clonality. Skin or GI-infiltrating T cells shared few TRB sequences with blood.

This receptor was identified in a female patient in her 60s who received an allogeneic stem cell transplant from an unrelated donor, was CMV-positive, and had acute GVHD only. The graft donor may have contributed some T cells. The sequencing here drew on PBMCs, taken 210 to 250 days after allogeneic stem cell transplant with posttransplant cyclophosphamide.

The CDR3 sequence is CASSQAGRAYEQYF. CDR3 nucleotides: TGTGCCAGCTCACAGGCCGGGAGGGCCTACGAGCAGTACTTC. The chain employs TRBV18 and TRBJ2-7; TRBD2 matches 8 bases. This CDR3 contains 14 residues. V was clipped by 4 bases and J by 2 bases; unmatched bases: 4. The germline V gene has CDR1 KGHSH and CDR2 LQKENI.